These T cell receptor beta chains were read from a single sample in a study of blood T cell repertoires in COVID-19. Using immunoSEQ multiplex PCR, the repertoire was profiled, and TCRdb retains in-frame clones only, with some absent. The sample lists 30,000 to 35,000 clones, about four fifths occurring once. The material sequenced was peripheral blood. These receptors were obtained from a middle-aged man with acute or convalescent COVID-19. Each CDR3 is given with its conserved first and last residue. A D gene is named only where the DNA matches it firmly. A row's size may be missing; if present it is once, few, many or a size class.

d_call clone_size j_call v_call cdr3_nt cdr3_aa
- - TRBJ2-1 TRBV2 TGTGCCAGCAGTCGACCACCCATACAGGTTTACAATGAGCAGTTCTTC CASSRPPIQVYNEQFF
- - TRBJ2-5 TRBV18 TGTGCCAGCTCACGATCGGTCCAAGAGACCCAGTACTTC CASSRSVQETQYF
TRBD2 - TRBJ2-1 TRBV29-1 TGCAGCGCCGCTCGACTAGCGGGGGGGGTTTACAATGAGCAGTTCTTC CSAARLAGGVYNEQFF
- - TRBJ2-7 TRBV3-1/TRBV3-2 TGTGCCAGCAGCCAAGGGACAGAACGAGAGCAGTACTTC CASSQGTEREQYF
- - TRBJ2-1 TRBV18 TGTGCCAGCTCAACTGACAATGAGCAGTTCTTC CASSTDNEQFF
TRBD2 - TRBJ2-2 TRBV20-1 TGCAGTGCTAGTTATGCGGGAGGCCCGGACACCGGGGAGCTGTTTTTT CSASYAGGPDTGELFF
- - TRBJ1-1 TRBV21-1 TGTGCCAGCAGCAACAGGAACATGAACACTGAAGCTTTCTTT CASSNRNMNTEAFF
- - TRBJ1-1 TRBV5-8 TGTGCCAGCAGCTTGAGGGGGTCGACAGACATGAACACTGAAGCTTTCTTT CASSLRGSTDMNTEAFF
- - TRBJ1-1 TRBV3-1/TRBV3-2 TGTGCCAGCAGCATAGGGGAAACTGAAGCTTTCTTT CASSIGETEAFF
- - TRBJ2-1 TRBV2 TGTGCCAGCAGTGTCTCGAAAACGAGCTCCTACAATGAGCAGTTCTTC CASSVSKTSSYNEQFF
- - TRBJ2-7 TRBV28 TGTGCCAGCAGTGGGCGGGGAGGTATGGGATCCTACGAGCAGTACTTC CASSGRGGMGSYEQYF
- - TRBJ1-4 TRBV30 TGTGCCTGGAGTGAGGGCGTAGTGGGAGTGGAAAAACTGTTTTTT CAWSEGVVGVEKLFF
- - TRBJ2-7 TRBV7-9 TGTGCCAGCAGCCCCGCCTCGGGTCAGGGTTTCGACGAGCAGTACTTC CASSPASGQGFDEQYF
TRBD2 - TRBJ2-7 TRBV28 TGTGCCAGCAAGGGGGCGGGAGGGCCACTCTACGAGCAGTACTTC CASKGAGGPLYEQYF
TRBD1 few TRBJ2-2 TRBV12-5 TGTGCTAGTGGTTTGGTATGGGACAGGGACACCGGGGAGCTGTTTTTT CASGLVWDRDTGELFF
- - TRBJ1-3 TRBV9 TGTGCCAGCAGCGGACATCAACCCGGGACAAAAGGAAACACCATATATTTT CASSGHQPGTKGNTIYF
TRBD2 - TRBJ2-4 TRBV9 TGTGCCAGCAGCGTAGGTGGCGGGAGGGCCAACATTCAGTACTTC CASSVGGGRANIQYF
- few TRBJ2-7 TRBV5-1 TGCGCCAGCAGCCTAATATCTCAATACGAGCAGTACTTC CASSLISQYEQYF
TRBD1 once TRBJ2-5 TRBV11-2 TGTGCCAGCAGCTTAGGACAGGGGGCCCACGAGACCCAGTACTTC CASSLGQGAHETQYF
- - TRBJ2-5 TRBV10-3 TGTGCCATCAGTTTCGCGGGGGAGACCCAGTACTTC CAISFAGETQYF
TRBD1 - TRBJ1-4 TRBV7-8 TGTGCCAGCAGCTTACCCCCCTCCACCAGGGGGGAAAAACTGTTTTTT CASSLPPSTRGEKLFF
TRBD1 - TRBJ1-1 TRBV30 TGTGCCTGGAGTCGACAGGGCTGGGACACTGAAGCTTTCTTT CAWSRQGWDTEAFF
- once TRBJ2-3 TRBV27 TGTGCCAGCAGTTTCGTCGGGACACCTATCACAGATACGCAGTATTTT CASSFVGTPITDTQYF
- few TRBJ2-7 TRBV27 TGTGCCAGCAGTACTGGAAGGACTGTGGGGTACGAGCAGTACTTC CASSTGRTVGYEQYF
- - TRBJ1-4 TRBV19 TGTGCCAGTAAAGATCAGAACAATGAAAAACTGTTTTTT CASKDQNNEKLFF
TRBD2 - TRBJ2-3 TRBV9 TGTGCCAGCACCCTTAGCGGGAGAGAGACAGATACGCAGTATTTT CASTLSGRETDTQYF
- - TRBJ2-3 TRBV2 TGTGCCAGCAGGGGCTACGCCTCGAAAACAGATACGCAGTATTTT CASRGYASKTDTQYF
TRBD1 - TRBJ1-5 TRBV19 TGTGCCAGTAGTGAACAGGGGTATCAGCCCCAGCATTTT CASSEQGYQPQHF
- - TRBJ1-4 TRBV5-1 TGCGCCAGCAAGTTCGTTCTCATCCAGACTAATGAAAAACTGTTTTTT CASKFVLIQTNEKLFF
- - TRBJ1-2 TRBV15 TGTGCCACCAGCAGTCAGGGGCCTAACTATGGCTACACCTTC CATSSQGPNYGYTF
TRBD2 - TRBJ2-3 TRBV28 TGTGCCAGCAGAAATATAGCGGGAGGGGGTGCAGATACGCAGTATTTT CASRNIAGGGADTQYF
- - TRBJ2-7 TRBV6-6 TGCGCCACCGTGGCACCCCACTCCTACGAGCAGTACTTC CATVAPHSYEQYF
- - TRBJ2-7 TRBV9 TGTGCCAGCAGCGTAGTCCCGGGGTCCCTTGAGAAGCAGTACTTC CASSVVPGSLEKQYF